A single sample gave rise to the 22 T cell receptor beta chains below, sequenced in a study of shared clonotypes between healthy human individuals. The data were produced by immunoSEQ multiplex PCR, yet TCRdb's version contains in-frame clones alone and is incomplete. The repertoire holds 550,000 to 600,000 clones, with roughly 98% as singletons. Cells designated naive CD8 were CD45RO-negative and were positively selected for CCR7, with terminally differentiated effector memory CD45RA+ cells excluded. Sequencing was performed on naive CD8+ T cells sorted from blood. Every receptor here comes from a man aged 25-45 years in good health.

This chain links TRBV27 with TRBJ1-2; possibly TRBD1 for D (5 bases). V dropped 4 bases and J dropped 5 bases, with 14 bases sitting between them. The CDR3 extends over 14 amino acids. Germline assignment: CDR1 MNHEY and CDR2 SMNVEV (reference sequence). CDR3 DNA sequence: TGTGCCAGCAGTTCGACAGCGGAGGGGTATGGCTACACCTTC. It codes for CASSSTAEGYGYTF.

The chain uses TRBV28 and TRBJ1-1, with 8 bases fitting TRBD1. The CDR3 length is 20 residues. Germline loops: CDR1 MDHEN, CDR2 SYDVKM. V gave up 8 bases and J gave up 0 bases; unmatched junction bases: 23. Written as DNA, the CDR3 is TGTGCCAGCCTCCGACCCGGACAGGGACTCTCCCCTACTATGAACACTGAAGCTTTCTTT. Encoded protein: CASLRPGQGLSPTMNTEAFF.

The chain has TRBV11-2 and TRBJ2-1; no clear D. V was clipped by 3 bases and J by 8 bases, with 8 bases between them. The CDR3 spans 12 residues. Germline assignment: CDR1 SGHAT and CDR2 FQNNGV. The chain's CDR3 is CASSFGLDEQFF. CDR3 DNA sequence: TGTGCCAGCAGCTTTGGGTTGGATGAGCAGTTCTTC. Full variable domain (missing parts from reference TRBV11-2 and TRBJ2-1): EAGVAQSPRYKIIEKRQSVAFWCNPISGHATLYWYQQILGQGPKLLIQFQNNGVVDDSQLPKDRFSAERLKGVDSTLKIQPAKLEDSAVYLCASSFGLDEQFFGPGTRLTVL.

The chain carries TRBV7-9 and TRBJ1-5; TRBD1 is a possible D gene (6 bases). This CDR3 comprises 15 residues. Trimming took off 5 bases at V and 0 bases at J, with 11 bases between the two ends. Per germline, CDR1 SEHNR and CDR2 FQNEAQ (reference sequence). The CDR3 spells CASSPLGASNQPQHF. In DNA form, the CDR3 reads TGTGCCAGCAGCCCGCTGGGGGCTAGCAATCAGCCCCAGCATTTT.

This clone has just one count. This sequence joins TRBV27 and TRBJ1-1; 9 bases agree with TRBD1. V shed 2 bases and J 8 bases; nucleotides not matched to a gene: 6. The CDR3 is 14 amino acids. The germline CDR1 and CDR2 sequences are MNHEY and SMNVEV (reference sequence). Here the CDR3 DNA reads TGTGCCAGCAGTTTACAAGGGACAGGGAAAGAAGCTTTCTTT. Translated, it gives CASSLQGTGKEAFF.

V gene TRBV7-8 combines with J gene TRBJ2-5; TRBD2 is a possible D gene (5 bases). Deletions cut 4 bases from V and 5 bases from J, with 17 bases between. The CDR3 runs to 15 residues. Germline V gives CDR1 SGHVS, CDR2 FQNEAQ. CDR3 loop: CASSYEQRVGETQYF. The CDR3 coding sequence is TGTGCCAGCAGCTACGAACAGAGGGTTGGGGAGACCCAGTACTTC.

The chain links TRBV6-1 to TRBJ2-7, with D unclear. The CDR3 is 14 residues long. The V gene's germline CDR1 is MNHNS and CDR2 SASEGT. V shed 3 bases and J shed 5 bases, with 14 bases lying between them. CDR3 region: CASSDYVSSNEQYF. The CDR3, as DNA: TGTGCCAGCAGTGACTACGTGAGTTCAAACGAGCAGTACTTC.

The chain has TRBV6-1 and TRBJ1-2, with 7 bases identical to TRBD1. The CDR3 consists of 14 residues. Germline V lookup: CDR1 MNHNS, CDR2 SASEGT. J lost 5 bases, V lost 7 bases, and 10 bases had no gene match. The CDR3 loop reads CASNSRDSRYGYTF. The DNA for the CDR3 is TGTGCCAGCAATTCACGGGACAGCCGTTATGGCTACACCTTC.

This rearrangement joins TRBV7-9 to TRBJ2-5; 8 nucleotides line up with TRBD1. Germline V gene sequence: CDR1 SEHNR, CDR2 FQNEAQ (reference sequence). The V gene end was trimmed by 3 bases and the J gene end by 3 bases; junction bases not matched to a gene: 6. The CDR3 runs to 15 residues. CDR3 bases: TGTGCCAGCAGCTTGTCTCCGACAGGGGAAGAGACCCAGTACTTC. Amino acid sequence: CASSLSPTGEETQYF.

The chain has TRBV7-9 and TRBJ2-2; TRBD2 matches 16 bases. The CDR3 consists of 19 residues. V shed 7 bases and J 1 base; nucleotides not matched to a gene: 9. Germline values: CDR1 SEHNR, CDR2 FQNEAQ (reference sequence). CDR3 DNA: TGTGCCAGCAACGCCGGGACTAGCGGGAGGGCCGTGAACACCGGGGAGCTGTTTTTT. This codes for CASNAGTSGRAVNTGELFF.

The chain employs TRBV14 and TRBJ2-2; 8 nucleotides agree with TRBD1. The CDR3 is 16 residues long. J gave up 6 bases and V 6 bases, and 12 bases lay outside the gene matches. Per germline, CDR1 SGHDN and CDR2 FVKESK. In DNA form, the CDR3 reads TGTGCCAGCAGACCTCACGGACAGGGTTTTTCCGGGGAGCTGTTTTTT. It is translated as CASRPHGQGFSGELFF.

The chain carries TRBV11-2 and TRBJ2-1, with a tentative D call TRBD2 (5 bases). This CDR3 is built from 15 residues. Trimming stripped 5 bases from V and 7 bases from J, with 18 bases between. CDR1 is SGHAT and CDR2 is FQNNGV in the germline V gene. CDR3 region: CASSHVVLRENEQFF. In nucleotides, the CDR3 is TGTGCCAGCAGCCACGTTGTGCTTAGGGAGAATGAGCAGTTCTTC.

The CDR3 DNA sequence: TGTGCCAGCAGCAGGGACAGGGAATCGAGCAATCAGCCCCAGCATTTT. Protein sequence: CASSRDRESSNQPQHF. The chain has TRBV2 and TRBJ1-5, with 9 bases matching TRBD1. Losses at the gene ends were 6 bases for V and 1 base for J; bases not matched to a gene: 7. Germline V gene data show CDR1 as SNHLY and CDR2 as FYNNEI. The CDR3 extends over 16 amino acids.

This sequence joins TRBV7-6 and TRBJ2-3; TRBD2 is a possible D gene (7 bases). The germline V and J ends were trimmed by 3 bases and 1 base, with 14 bases remaining between them. CDR3 length: 16 amino acids. The germline CDR1 and CDR2 sequences are SGHVS and FNYEAQ. The CDR3 loop reads CASSLRGRVGTDTQYF. The CDR3 coding sequence is TGTGCCAGCAGCTTGCGGGGGCGGGTAGGCACAGATACGCAGTATTTT.

The chain recombines TRBV5-6 with TRBJ1-2, with 10 positions matching TRBD1. Germline assignment: CDR1 SGHDT and CDR2 YYEEEE. V lost 4 bases and J lost 6; bases outside the gene matches: 6. This CDR3 is built from 14 residues. The CDR3 loop is CASSAGTGVDGYTF. In nucleotides, the CDR3 is TGTGCCAGCAGCGCCGGGACAGGGGTAGATGGCTACACCTTC.

This clone was observed a handful of times. V is TRBV29-1 and J is TRBJ1-1, with unresolved D. The CDR3 extends over 14 amino acids. V shed 7 bases and J shed 0 bases, with 15 bases lying between them. Germline CDR1 reads SQVTM; CDR2 reads ANQGSEA. The CDR3 loop reads CSASGQALNTEAFF. CDR3 nucleotides: TGCAGCGCCTCCGGGCAGGCCTTGAACACTGAAGCTTTCTTT.

The chain couples TRBV7-2 to TRBJ2-7, with D unresolved. This CDR3 comprises 13 residues. CDR1 is SGHTA and CDR2 is FQGNSA in the germline V gene. V lost 5 bases and J lost 4, with 12 bases in between. The CDR3 DNA reads as TGTGCCAGCAGCCCCCCGAGTCAGTACGAGCAGTACTTC. Protein sequence: CASSPPSQYEQYF.

The V call is TRBV11-2, the J call TRBJ2-7; no firm D call. The CDR3 is made up of 13 amino acids. Germline V gene lookup returns CDR1 SGHAT and CDR2 FQNNGV. Trimming took 5 bases from V and 1 from J, leaving 9 bases between them. The CDR3 bases are TGTGCCAGCAGCATCGGCGATTCCTACGAGCAGTACTTC. This encodes CASSIGDSYEQYF.

The J gene is TRBJ2-1, the V gene TRBV4-1; TRBD2 agrees at 9 bases. This CDR3 contains 16 residues. Germline CDR1 MGHRA, CDR2 YSYEKL. V gave up 3 bases and J gave up 5 bases; unmatched junction bases: 8. The CDR3 reads CASSQSGLATNNEQFF. The CDR3 DNA reads TGCGCCAGCAGCCAGTCGGGACTAGCTACCAACAATGAGCAGTTCTTC.

V gene TRBV11-3 combines with J gene TRBJ2-1; TRBD2 might be the D (6 bases). The CDR3 covers 15 residues. V was trimmed by 8 bases and J by 4 bases, leaving 18 bases between them. CDR1 and CDR2 (germline): SGHNT, YENEEA. DNA of the CDR3: TGTGCCAGCTCCCGAGACGGAGGGATGTACAATGAGCAGTTCTTC. It encodes CASSRDGGMYNEQFF.

The chain recombines TRBV7-9 with TRBJ2-7, with D possibly being TRBD2 (6 bases). The CDR3 runs 14 residues. Looked up from germline, CDR1 is SEHNR and CDR2 is FQNEAQ (reference sequence). The germline V and J ends were trimmed by 1 base and 9 bases, with 16 bases remaining between them. CDR3 in DNA: TGTGCCAGCAGCTTAGAAATGTCTAGCGAGTCGCAGTACTTC. It translates to CASSLEMSSESQYF. The variable domain in full, with the rest retrieved from reference TRBV7-9 and TRBJ2-7, is DTGVSQNPRHKITKRGQNVTFRCDPISEHNRLYWYRQTLGQGPEFLTYFQNEAQLEKSRLLSDRFSAERPKGSFSTLEIQRTEQGDSAMYLCASSLEMSSESQYFGPGTRLTVT.

The gene calls are TRBV11-2 and TRBJ2-1; 7 bases are shared with TRBD1. This CDR3 comprises 14 residues. Trimming cost V 1 base and J 7 bases; bases outside gene matches: 4. Per germline, CDR1 SGHAT and CDR2 FQNNGV. Written as DNA, the CDR3 is TGTGCCAGCAGCTTAGTACAGGGGTGGAATGAGCAGTTCTTC. Its translation: CASSLVQGWNEQFF.